This is a list of T cell receptor beta chains from one sample in a study of early T cells in non-severe SARS-CoV-2 infection. Each CDR3 protein is one row after TCRdb ran MiXCR on the 5' RACE reads. The repertoire includes more than 20,000 distinct CDR3 sequences, around 5.8% of them detected once, and less than 3% sits in the top ten. Sequencing was performed on whole blood. All receptors come from an adult who was a healthcare worker with PCR-confirmed SARS-CoV-2 infection or an uninfected control (not recorded which). The CDR3 runs from the conserved cysteine through the conserved F or W. A D gene is named only where the DNA matches it firmly. The size of a clone is reported for some rows only, either as once, few or many, or as a class for expanded clones.

CASSQDRRGTEAFF TGTGCCAGCAGCCAAGACAGGCGCGGCACTGAAGCTTTCTTT TRBJ1-1 NA TRBV3-1 NA
CATKDTTNYGYTF TGCGCCACAAAAGACACTACTAACTATGGCTACACCTTC TRBJ1-2 NA TRBV10-2 NA
CASSPRWGRAEQFF TGTGCCAGCAGTCCACGGTGGGGCAGGGCTGAGCAGTTCTTC TRBJ2-1 NA TRBV6-5 NA
CSAREGRGTEALF TGCAGTGCTAGAGAGGGGAGGGGTACTGAAGCTTTGTTT TRBJ1-1 NA TRBV20-1 NA
CASSLGRPTPSTDTQYF TGTGCCAGCAGCTTGGGCAGGCCGACACCTAGCACAGATACGCAGTATTTT TRBJ2-3 few TRBV11-2 NA
CASNPRGSGDYEQYF TGTGCCAGCAACCCCCGGGGTAGCGGAGACTACGAGCAGTACTTC TRBJ2-7 few TRBV2 NA
CASMPSPGQAYGYTF TGTGCCAGCATGCCGAGTCCGGGACAGGCCTATGGCTACACCTTC TRBJ1-2 NA TRBV2 TRBD1
CASSDLELPYEQYF TGTGCCAGCAGTGACCTGGAGCTACCCTACGAGCAGTACTTC TRBJ2-7 many TRBV2 NA
CASSQLGPSYEQYF TGTGCCAGCAGCCAACTAGGGCCCTCCTACGAGCAGTACTTC TRBJ2-7 many TRBV14 NA
CASSSPTDRAGTIYEQYF TGTGCCAGCAGCTCACCCACCGACCGAGCGGGGACCATCTACGAGCAGTACTTC TRBJ2-7 many TRBV11-2 TRBD2
CASSVGGSNQPQHF TGTGCCAGCAGCGTAGGGGGTAGCAATCAGCCCCAGCATTTT TRBJ1-5 medium-sized TRBV9 NA
CASSSQGPTEAFF TGCGCCAGCAGCTCCCAGGGCCCCACTGAAGCTTTCTTT TRBJ1-1 many TRBV5-1 NA
CASSQQSLLSGNGYTF TGCGCCAGCAGCCAACAAAGCCTGCTTTCCGGGAATGGCTACACCTTC TRBJ1-2 NA TRBV4-3 NA
CASSQRLSTDTQYF TGTGCCAGCTCACAGCGGCTTAGCACAGATACGCAGTATTTT TRBJ2-3 many TRBV18 NA
CASSMASGGAEPDTQYF TGCGCCAGCAGCATGGCTAGCGGGGGCGCGGAGCCAGATACGCAGTATTTT TRBJ2-3 many TRBV5-1 TRBD2
CASSLSGGGGAVYNEQFF TGTGCCAGCAGCTTATCTGGTGGCGGGGGGGCCGTGTACAATGAGCAGTTCTTC TRBJ2-1 many TRBV7-8 TRBD2
CASSHRLWAVADTQYF TGTGCCAGCAGCCACCGTCTCTGGGCTGTGGCAGATACGCAGTATTTT TRBJ2-3 few TRBV3-1 NA
CASSESLGYGYTF TGCGCCAGCAGTGAGTCTCTAGGCTATGGCTACACCTTC TRBJ1-2 medium-sized TRBV10-1 NA
CASSVASPSGGLGSYEQYF TGTGCCAGCAGCGTAGCTTCCCCTAGCGGGGGCCTGGGCTCCTACGAGCAGTACTTC TRBJ2-7 many TRBV9 TRBD2
CASSHRRGGTEAFF TGTGCCAGCAGCCACCGGAGGGGAGGCACTGAAGCTTTCTTT TRBJ1-1 many TRBV7-2 NA
CASSPGTGDSGANVLTF TGTGCCAGCAGCCCCGGGACAGGGGACTCTGGGGCCAACGTCCTGACTTTC TRBJ2-6 NA TRBV11-3 TRBD1
CSVDSDNTDTQYF TGCAGCGTTGACTCTGACAACACAGATACGCAGTATTTT TRBJ2-3 many TRBV29-1 NA
CASSTIFRQGVFRGELFF TGTGCCAGCAGTACAATCTTTCGACAGGGTGTATTCAGAGGGGAGCTGTTTTTT TRBJ2-2 many TRBV28 TRBD1
CASSLAYNEQFF TGTGCCAGCAGCTTAGCTTACAATGAGCAGTTCTTC TRBJ2-1 few TRBV7-9 NA
CATSRDYSYEQYF TGTGCCACCAGCAGAGATTATTCCTACGAGCAGTACTTC TRBJ2-7 many TRBV15 NA
CASSEGLGGDTQYF TGCGCCAGCAGCGAGGGACTAGGGGGGGATACGCAGTATTTT TRBJ2-3 many TRBV5-1 TRBD2
CASRGQGNNSPLHF TGTGCCAGCAGAGGACAGGGGAATAATTCACCCCTCCACTTT TRBJ1-6 many TRBV6-1 TRBD1
CASSSGGWYNEQFF TGTGCCAGCAGCTCCGGGGGGTGGTACAATGAGCAGTTCTTC TRBJ2-1 many TRBV7-3 TRBD2
CASSLVVSAGRGETQYF TGTGCCAGCAGCTTAGTTGTTTCAGCGGGAAGGGGAGAGACCCAGTACTTC TRBJ2-5 many TRBV11-2 TRBD2
CAISLASTDTQYF TGTGCCATCAGTTTGGCGTCGACAGATACGCAGTATTTT TRBJ2-3 few TRBV10-3 NA
CATSDRTSPYEQYF TGTGCCACCAGTGATCGGACTAGCCCCTACGAGCAGTACTTC TRBJ2-7 NA TRBV24-1 TRBD2
CASSVRTGMNTEAFF TGTGCCAGCAGCGTGCGAACAGGGATGAACACTGAAGCTTTCTTT TRBJ1-1 many TRBV3-1 NA
CASSPGSLSGANVLTF TGCGCCAGCAGCCCGGGTAGCCTATCTGGGGCCAACGTCCTGACTTTC TRBJ2-6 NA TRBV4-3 NA
CASSSSVGTSNYGYTF TGTGCCAGTAGTTCAAGCGTCGGGACTTCTAACTATGGCTACACCTTC TRBJ1-2 many TRBV19 NA
CASSYSFGGVPDTQYF TGTGCCAGCAGCTATTCTTTCGGGGGCGTCCCAGATACGCAGTATTTT TRBJ2-3 few TRBV11-1 NA
CASSYSPRHGYTF TGTGCCAGCAGTTACTCCCCCCGCCATGGCTACACCTTC TRBJ1-2 many TRBV6-5 NA
CSVASGGANYGYTF TGCAGCGTAGCCTCAGGGGGCGCAAACTATGGCTACACCTTC TRBJ1-2 NA TRBV29-1 TRBD1
CASSLGGDIQYF TGTGCCAGCAGCTTAGGGGGAGACATTCAGTACTTC TRBJ2-4 many TRBV7-9 NA
CATSRDPIANTGELFF TGTGCCACCAGCAGAGATCCGATAGCAAACACCGGGGAGCTGTTTTTT TRBJ2-2 few TRBV15 NA
CSVRNGQNTEAFF TGCAGCGTCCGAAACGGACAGAACACTGAAGCTTTCTTT TRBJ1-1 many TRBV29-1 NA
CSVETIMNTEAFF TGCAGCGTTGAAACGATCATGAACACTGAAGCTTTCTTT TRBJ1-1 many TRBV29-1 NA
CASSPPPRGAGNTIYF TGTGCCAGCTCACCACCCCCCAGGGGAGCTGGAAACACCATATATTTT TRBJ1-3 few TRBV18 NA
CATSDNGQGIYNEQFF TGTGCCACCAGTGACAATGGACAGGGGATTTACAATGAGCAGTTCTTC TRBJ2-1 NA TRBV24-1 TRBD1
CSVRQGWADDTQYF TGCAGCGTAAGACAGGGTTGGGCAGACGATACGCAGTATTTT TRBJ2-3 few TRBV29-1 TRBD1
CASTPQYNYGYTF TGTGCCAGCACCCCACAGTATAACTATGGCTACACCTTC TRBJ1-2 many TRBV12-3/TRBV12-4 NA
CSTPRGPYGYSF TGCAGCACACCCCGGGGACCCTATGGCTACTCCTTC TRBJ1-2 NA TRBV29-1 NA
CASSKPTSTGELFF TGCGCCAGCAGTAAACCGACCAGCACCGGGGAGCTGTTTTTT TRBJ2-2 many TRBV5-1 NA
CASSPQWSNQPQHF TGTGCCAGCAGCCCCCAATGGAGCAATCAGCCCCAGCATTTT TRBJ1-5 few TRBV3-1 NA
CASSSRLAGGLGSYEQYF TGTGCCAGCAGTTCGAGACTAGCGGGGGGGTTAGGTTCCTACGAGCAGTACTTC TRBJ2-7 many TRBV6-6 TRBD2
CASSQDDRGYGYTF TGCGCCAGCAGCCAGGACGACAGGGGCTATGGCTACACCTTC TRBJ1-2 few TRBV4-1 TRBD1
CASSGIGGVYNEQFF TGTGCCAGCAGTGGAATCGGGGGGGTGTACAATGAGCAGTTCTTC TRBJ2-1 few TRBV28 TRBD2
CASSYSTGSHPEAFF TGTGCCAGCAGTTACTCGACAGGTTCTCACCCTGAAGCTTTCTTT TRBJ1-1 many TRBV6-6 NA
CASSLMGTFEQFF TGTGCTAGCAGCTTAATGGGTACTTTTGAGCAGTTCTTC TRBJ2-1 few TRBV7-7 NA
CASSRSQGGPLHF TGTGCCAGCAGCCGGTCCCAGGGCGGACCCCTCCACTTT TRBJ1-6 many TRBV7-9 NA
CASSLVRASGAYEQYF TGTGCCAGCAGCTTAGTGAGGGCTAGCGGGGCCTACGAGCAGTACTTC TRBJ2-7 NA TRBV7-9 TRBD2
CASSYSPGLAGSYEQCF TGTGCCAGCAGTTACTCGCCCGGACTAGCGGGGAGCTACGAGCAGTGCTTC TRBJ2-7 few TRBV6-2/TRBV6-3 TRBD2
CASSLHGETQYF TGTGCCAGCTCACTACATGGGGAGACCCAGTACTTC TRBJ2-5 many TRBV18 NA
CASSLGGWAKNIQYF TGTGCCAGCAGTTTGGGAGGGTGGGCCAAAAACATTCAGTACTTC TRBJ2-4 NA TRBV12-3/TRBV12-4 TRBD2